Shown below are 25 T cell receptor beta chains from a single sample sequenced in a study of tumor-infiltrating lymphocytes in primary liver carcinoma. Bulk tissue was left unsorted, and RNA and DNA were co-extracted from 20-30 mg of it. TCR beta cDNA was prepared out of 500 ng total RNA by means of a constant-region primer. It was through three nested multiplex PCR rounds of slightly modified ARM-PCR that TCR beta libraries arose. With TRBV1-TRBV30 forward primers and a C-beta reverse primer, the first two PCR rounds were run for roughly 10 cycles each. TCRdb recomputed calls from the multiplex PCR reads with MiXCR, one row per CDR3 protein. The table records 47,000 or so distinct CDR3 sequences, 70% to 85% of them present only once. Source material: liver tumor tissue from sampling region 3. Stated subset: tumor region T3, left-lateral pole. These receptors all stem from a man in his forties with primary liver carcinoma and hepatitis B virus infection.

This clonotype was counted many times. The genes are TRBV12-3 or TRBV12-4 and TRBJ2-3; TRBD2 might be the D (5 bases). This CDR3 comprises 15 residues. V was shortened by 5 bases and J by 5 bases, with 17 bases between the two germline ends. The chain's CDR3 is CASSLPSRFGDTQYF. The CDR3 DNA sequence: TGTGCCAGCAGTCTACCTAGCCGGTTCGGAGATACGCAGTATTTT.

Of note for this clonotype: Sequence at one end of the junction differs from germline and may be a read error. The chain joins TRBV11-2 to TRBJ2-5; TRBD1 might be the D (6 bases). The CDR3 extends over 14 amino acids. Germline V lookup: CDR1 SGHAT, CDR2 FQNNGV. Written as DNA, the CDR3 is TGTGCCGGCAGCTTAGAAGGGGACACTGAGACCCAGTACTTC. Amino acid sequence: CAGSLEGDTETQYF.

As regards this clonotype: A read error may account for a junction end that differs from germline. The gene calls are TRBV10-3 and TRBJ2-1, with 8 bases identical to TRBD1. The CDR3 length is 14 residues. CDR1 is ENHRY and CDR2 is SYGVKD in the germline V gene. DNA of the CDR3: TGTGTCATCAGTGACACAGGGGGGTCCAATGAGCAGTTCTTC. Amino acids: CVISDTGGSNEQFF.

Points on this clonotype: One end of the junction fails to match germline, which may point to a read error. The V gene is TRBV6-1, the J gene TRBJ2-3, with D possibly matching TRBD2 (6 bases). CDR1 and CDR2 (germline): MNHNS, SASEGT. This CDR3 has 16 residues. This CDR3 is CAGSDPRDGGADTQYF. The CDR3 DNA reads TGTGCCGGCAGTGATCCCCGGGACGGGGGTGCAGATACGCAGTATTTT.

This clonotype was counted at least ten times. The V gene is TRBV12-3 or TRBV12-4, the J gene TRBJ1-1, with a weak D call TRBD1 (6 bases). V was pared by 4 bases and J by 2 bases, with 11 bases between. The CDR3 extends over 14 amino acids. CDR3 sequence (DNA): TGTGCCAGCAGTTCTCACAGGGTTAACACTGAAGCTTTCTTT. Protein product: CASSSHRVNTEAFF.

The chain uses TRBV20-1 and TRBJ2-4; the D gene is possibly TRBD1 (6 bases). Germline V lookup: CDR1 DFQATT, CDR2 SNEGSKA (reference sequence). The CDR3 length is 13 residues. Deletions cut 6 bases from V and 9 bases from J, with 18 bases between. The CDR3, as DNA: TGCAGTGCATCGGGACATGGTATTGTCATTCAGTACTTC. Its protein is CSASGHGIVIQYF.

On this clonotype: No conserved phenylalanine or tryptophan ends this CDR3, so it is likely a read error. Here the CDR3 DNA reads TGTGCCAGCAGCTTTCGCATGGACGACCAGTACCTC. It is translated as CASSFRMDDQYL. The V and J genes are TRBV11-2 and TRBJ2-7; unclear D gene. Germline V gives CDR1 SGHAT, CDR2 FQNNGV. The CDR3 runs 12 residues.

This clonotype was seen just once. At one end, the junction sequence differs from germline, possibly due to a read error. The CDR3 DNA reads TGTACCAGCAGCTTGGATACCGGACTAGCCATGGGTGAGCGGTTCTTC. The encoded protein is CTSSLDTGLAMGERFF. This chain connects TRBV11-2 to TRBJ2-1; TRBD2 matches at 8 bases. The CDR3 has 16 amino acids. Germline lookup yields CDR1 SGHAT and CDR2 FQNNGV.

V gene TRBV10-3 combines with J gene TRBJ2-7; D ambiguous. CDR1 and CDR2 (germline): ENHRY, SYGVKD. The CDR3 has 12 amino acids. V lost 6 bases and J lost 9, with 15 bases in between. The CDR3 DNA follows: TGTGCCATCAGCGGAGATGTCTCAGCGCAGTACTTC. Translating it yields CAISGDVSAQYF.

The chain combines TRBV7-9 with TRBJ1-1; D unresolved. With 0 bases removed from V and 14 bases from J, the gap between germline ends came to 16 bases. The CDR3 covers 13 residues. CDR1 is SEHNR and CDR2 is FQNEAQ in the germline V gene (reference sequence). The CDR3 nucleotides are TGTGCCAGCAGCTTAGCGCGAGAGAGCGTGGCATTCTTT. Translated, it gives CASSLARESVAFF. Using reference TRBV7-9 and TRBJ1-1 for the parts outside the CDR3, the full variable domain is DTGVSQNPRHKITKRGQNVTFRCDPISEHNRLYWYRQTLGQGPEFLTYFQNEAQLEKSRLLSDRFSAERPKGSFSTLEIQRTEQGDSAMYLCASSLARESVAFFGQGTRLTVV.

Details on this clonotype: One junction end disagrees with the germline gene, perhaps due to a read error. This rearrangement joins TRBV11-1 to TRBJ2-5; D might be TRBD2 (6 bases). Germline lookup yields CDR1 SGHAT and CDR2 FQDESV (reference sequence). The CDR3 totals 14 residues. The DNA for the CDR3 is TGTACCGGCAGCGTGGGGGGACCTCAAGGGACCCAGTACTTC. Translating gives CTGSVGGPQGTQYF.

This clonotype was detected many times. This CDR3 is CASSYRDRPNYGYTF. The CDR3 DNA is TGTGCCAGCAGCTACCGGGACAGACCTAACTATGGCTACACCTTC. The chain employs TRBV12-3 or TRBV12-4 and TRBJ1-2, with 7 bases matching TRBD1. Trimming at V came to 6 bases and at J to 0 bases, leaving 7 bases not matched to a gene. This CDR3 spans 15 amino acids.

In the case of this clonotype: One base away lies a much larger clone, so this may be a sequencing read error. The CDR3 loop reads CASMEQAGAVYEQYF. The CDR3 nucleotides are TGTGCCAGCATGGAGCAGGCAGGGGCCGTCTACGAGCAGTACTTC. The chain couples TRBV2 to TRBJ2-7; D might be TRBD1 (6 bases). Between the trimmed V and J ends, which lost 7 bases and 3 bases, there was a span of 19 bases. Germline V gene lookup returns CDR1 SNHLY and CDR2 FYNNEI. The CDR3 runs to 15 residues.

The V and J genes are TRBV12-3 or TRBV12-4 and TRBJ2-7, with D hard to call. This CDR3 contains 12 residues. The V end was cut by 6 bases, the J end by 5 bases, with 11 bases between. The CDR3 DNA reads TGTGCCAGCAGCCGACAAGGTAACGAGCAGTACTTC. The encoded protein is CASSRQGNEQYF.

In regard to this clonotype: A read error may account for a junction end that differs from germline. V gene TRBV4-2 combines with J gene TRBJ2-5, with D tentatively TRBD1 (5 bases). The CDR3 length is 19 residues. CDR1 LGHNA and CDR2 YNFKEQ come from the germline V gene. The CDR3 spells CASSRAWSSTGATGKTQHF. DNA of the CDR3: TGTGCCAGCAGCCGGGCCTGGTCCTCAACAGGAGCTACTGGAAAGACGCAGCACTTC.

This clonotype was observed once. A read error may produce the germline difference seen at one junction end. This chain uses TRBV11-2 with TRBJ2-7; tentatively, D is TRBD2 (6 bases). This CDR3 spans 15 amino acids. Germline V lookup: CDR1 SGHAT, CDR2 FQNNGV. CDR3 sequence reads: CASGLGGTLPYEQCF. The CDR3 DNA follows: TGTGCCAGCGGCCTCGGCGGGACTTTACCCTACGAGCAGTGCTTC. The full variable domain, its missing parts supplied by reference TRBV11-2 and TRBJ2-7, is EAGVAQSPRYKIIEKRQSVAFWCNPISGHATLYWYQQILGQGPKLLIQFQNNGVVDDSQLPKDRFSAERLKGVDSTLKIQPAKLEDSAVYLCASGLGGTLPYEQCFGPGTRLTVT.

About this clonotype itself: The junction does not match germline at one end; this may be a read error. The chain recombines TRBV11-2 with TRBJ2-3; perhaps D is TRBD1 or TRBD2 (5 bases each). The CDR3 has 13 residues. The V gene's germline CDR1 is SGHAT and CDR2 FQNNGV. CDR3 nucleotide sequence: TGTGCCATCACCCCCTACGGGGCAGATACGCAATATTTT. This gives the protein CAITPYGADTQYF.

V gene TRBV6-5 combines with J gene TRBJ1-5; perhaps TRBD1 as D (5 bases). The V end lost 5 bases, the J end lost 5 bases, and 16 bases lay between the germline ends. The germline V gene has CDR1 MNHEY and CDR2 SVGAGI. The CDR3 runs 15 residues. The DNA for the CDR3 is TGTGCCAGCAGTCCCGGGGGAGGGAACGATCAGCCCCAGCATTTT. Amino acid sequence: CASSPGGGNDQPQHF.

This clonotype was counted at least ten times. The CDR3 loop is CASSLEFREQYF. The DNA for the CDR3 is TGTGCCAGCAGCTTGGAGTTTCGCGAGCAGTACTTC. The V call is TRBV5-4, the J call TRBJ2-7; D is undetermined. The V end lost 0 bases, the J end lost 6 bases, and 7 bases lay between the germline ends. Germline V CDR1 and CDR2: SGHNT, YYREEE (reference sequence). The CDR3 sequence is 12 residues long.

As to this clonotype: The junction departs from germline at one end; a sequencing error may be responsible. This chain links TRBV5-5 with TRBJ2-4; 7 bases agree with TRBD2. Germline V gene sequence: CDR1 SGHKS, CDR2 YYEKEE (reference sequence). The CDR3 is 14 amino acids. The CDR3 sequence is CASSLEAGGNIRYF. The DNA for the CDR3 is TGTGCCAGCAGTCTAGAGGCCGGGGGGAACATTCGGTACTTC.

Details on this clonotype: Here the CDR3 omits its conserved ending phenylalanine or tryptophan, so a read error is the likely source. This rearrangement joins TRBV12-3 or TRBV12-4 to TRBJ2-5; D remains ambiguous. V lost 1 base, J lost 5 bases, and 8 bases lay in between. This CDR3 is 13 amino acids long. In nucleotides, the CDR3 is TGTGCCAGCAGTTTAGGCTACGCCGAGACCCAGTACGTC. Encoded protein: CASSLGYAETQYV.

Only one count was recorded for this clonotype. One junction end does not reproduce the germline sequence, and a read error may be involved. The V call is TRBV29-1, the J call TRBJ2-2, with unresolved D. Germline CDR1 SQVTM, CDR2 ANQGSEA. The CDR3 runs to 12 residues. The CDR3: CSDATNTGELFF. The DNA for the CDR3 is TGCAGCGATGCTACAAACACTGGGGAGCTGTTTTTT.

This clonotype showed up many times. The junction shows a germline mismatch at one end, possibly a read error. The rearrangement joins TRBV7-9 to TRBJ2-1, with 10 bases aligning to TRBD2. The CDR3 runs 16 residues. From germline, CDR1 is SEHNR and CDR2 FQNEAQ (reference sequence). CDR3 DNA sequence: TGTGCCAGCAGCTTTCCCTCGCTAGCGGGAGTTGGTGAGGAGTTCTTC. Protein product: CASSFPSLAGVGEEFF.

A remark on this clonotype: As the CDR3 is not closed by the conserved phenylalanine or tryptophan, this likely results from a read error. The limits of the CDR3 on the DNA are not certain, so only TCRdb's listed CDR3 is given. The CDR3 reads CASSLGLTSGSTDTQCI. This sequence joins TRBV11-1 and TRBJ2-3; TRBD2 is the table's D call, not checked against the DNA. Germline V lookup: CDR1 SGHAT, CDR2 FQDESV (reference sequence). The CDR3 is 17 amino acids long, termini counted.

Regarding this clonotype: Relative to the germline gene, one junction end is altered; a read error may explain this. The J gene is TRBJ1-2, the V gene TRBV14; perhaps TRBD1 as D (5 bases). The CDR3 is 14 residues long. Looked up from germline, CDR1 is SGHDN and CDR2 is FVKESK. The CDR3 loop reads CASSQVGGGYGYAF. CDR3 nucleotide sequence: TGTGCCAGCAGCCAAGTCGGGGGTGGCTATGGCTACGCCTTC.